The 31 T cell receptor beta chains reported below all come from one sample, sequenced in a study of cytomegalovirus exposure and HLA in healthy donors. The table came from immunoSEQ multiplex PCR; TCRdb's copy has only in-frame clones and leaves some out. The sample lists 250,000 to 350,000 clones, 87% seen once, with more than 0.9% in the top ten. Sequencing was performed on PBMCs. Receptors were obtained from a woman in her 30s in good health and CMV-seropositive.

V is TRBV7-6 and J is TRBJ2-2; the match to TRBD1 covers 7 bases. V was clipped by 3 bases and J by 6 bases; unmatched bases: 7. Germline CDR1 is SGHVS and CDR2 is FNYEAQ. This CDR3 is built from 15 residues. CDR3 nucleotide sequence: TGTGCCAGCAGCTTCTTACAGGGGTTATCCGGGGAGCTGTTTTTT. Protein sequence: CASSFLQGLSGELFF.

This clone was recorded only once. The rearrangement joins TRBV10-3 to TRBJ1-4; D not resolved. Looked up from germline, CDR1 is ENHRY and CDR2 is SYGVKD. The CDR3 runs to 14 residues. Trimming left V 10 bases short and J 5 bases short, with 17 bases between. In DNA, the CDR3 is TGTGCCACCAGCGGGTCTGCCGGGAATGAAAAACTGTTTTTT. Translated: CATSGSAGNEKLFF.

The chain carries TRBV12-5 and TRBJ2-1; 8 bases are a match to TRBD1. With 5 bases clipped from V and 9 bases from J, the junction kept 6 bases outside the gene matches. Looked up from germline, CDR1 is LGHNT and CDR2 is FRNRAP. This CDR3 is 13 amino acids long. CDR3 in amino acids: CASGIAGGLEQFF. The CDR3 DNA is TGTGCTAGTGGTATAGCAGGGGGCCTTGAGCAGTTCTTC. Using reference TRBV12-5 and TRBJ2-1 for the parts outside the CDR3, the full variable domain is DARVTQTPRHKVTEMGQEVTMRCQPILGHNTVFWYRQTMMQGLELLAYFRNRAPLDDSGMPKDRFSAEMPDATLATLKIQPSEPRDSAVYFCASGIAGGLEQFFGPGTRLTVL.

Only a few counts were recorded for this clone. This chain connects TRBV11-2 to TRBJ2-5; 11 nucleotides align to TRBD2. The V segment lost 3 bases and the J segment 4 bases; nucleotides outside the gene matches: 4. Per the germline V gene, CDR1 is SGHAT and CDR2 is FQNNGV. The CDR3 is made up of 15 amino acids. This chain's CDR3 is CASSLLAGGGETQYF. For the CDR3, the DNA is TGTGCCAGCAGCTTGCTAGCGGGGGGCGGAGAGACCCAGTACTTC.

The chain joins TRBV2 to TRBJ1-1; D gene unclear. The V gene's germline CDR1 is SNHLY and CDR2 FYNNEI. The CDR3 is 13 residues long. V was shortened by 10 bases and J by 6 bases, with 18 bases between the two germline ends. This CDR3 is CATLKQNIAEAFF. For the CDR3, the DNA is TGTGCCACTTTAAAACAGAACATCGCTGAAGCTTTCTTT.

CDR3 protein: CAWSPVGQGGNQPQHF. The CDR3 DNA reads TGTGCCTGGAGTCCAGTTGGACAGGGAGGCAATCAGCCCCAGCATTTT. The chain joins TRBV30 to TRBJ1-5, with 8 bases that match TRBD1. CDR3 length: 16 residues. V was pared by 2 bases and J by 2 bases, with 8 bases of the junction left unmatched. CDR1 and CDR2 (germline): GTSNPN, SVGIG (reference sequence).

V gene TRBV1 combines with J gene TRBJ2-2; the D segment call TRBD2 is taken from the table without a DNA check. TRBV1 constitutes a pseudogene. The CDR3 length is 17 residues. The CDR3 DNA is TGCACCAGCAGCCAAGTTTTAGGTAACTACACCGCCGGGGAGCTGTTTTTT. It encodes CTSSQVLGNYTAGELFF.

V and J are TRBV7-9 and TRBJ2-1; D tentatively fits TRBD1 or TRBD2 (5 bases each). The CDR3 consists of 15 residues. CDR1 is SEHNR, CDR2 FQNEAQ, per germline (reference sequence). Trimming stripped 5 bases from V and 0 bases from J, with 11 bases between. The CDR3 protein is CASSPAGSSYNEQFF. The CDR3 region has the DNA TGTGCCAGCAGCCCTGCAGGGAGCTCCTACAATGAGCAGTTCTTC. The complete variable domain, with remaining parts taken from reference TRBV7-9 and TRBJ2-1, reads DTGVSQNPRHKITKRGQNVTFRCDPISEHNRLYWYRQTLGQGPEFLTYFQNEAQLEKSRLLSDRFSAERPKGSFSTLEIQRTEQGDSAMYLCASSPAGSSYNEQFFGPGTRLTVL.

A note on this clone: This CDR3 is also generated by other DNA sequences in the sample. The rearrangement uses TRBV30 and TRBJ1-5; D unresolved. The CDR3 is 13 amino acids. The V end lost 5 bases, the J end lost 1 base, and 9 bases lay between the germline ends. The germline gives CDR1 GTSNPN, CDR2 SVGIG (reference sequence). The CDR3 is CAWGAGSNQPQHF. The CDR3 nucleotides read TGTGCCTGGGGAGCGGGAAGCAATCAGCCCCAGCATTTT.

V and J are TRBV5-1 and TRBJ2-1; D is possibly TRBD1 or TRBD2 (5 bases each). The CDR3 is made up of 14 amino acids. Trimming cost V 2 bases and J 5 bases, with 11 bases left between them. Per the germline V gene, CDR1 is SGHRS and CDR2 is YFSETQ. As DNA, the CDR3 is TGCGCCAGCAGCTTCGGGACCAACAACAATGAGCAGTTCTTC. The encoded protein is CASSFGTNNNEQFF. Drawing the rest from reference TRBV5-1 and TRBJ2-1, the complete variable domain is KAGVTQTPRYLIKTRGQQVTLSCSPISGHRSVSWYQQTPGQGLQFLFEYFSETQRNKGNFPGRFSGRQFSNSRSEMNVSTLELGDSALYLCASSFGTNNNEQFFGPGTRLTVL.

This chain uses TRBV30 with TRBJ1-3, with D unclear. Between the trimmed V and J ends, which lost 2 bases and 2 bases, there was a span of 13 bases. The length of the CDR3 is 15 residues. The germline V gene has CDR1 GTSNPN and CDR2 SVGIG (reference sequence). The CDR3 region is CAWSSGLDPGNTIYF. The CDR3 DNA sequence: TGTGCCTGGAGTTCGGGCCTGGATCCTGGAAACACCATATATTTT.

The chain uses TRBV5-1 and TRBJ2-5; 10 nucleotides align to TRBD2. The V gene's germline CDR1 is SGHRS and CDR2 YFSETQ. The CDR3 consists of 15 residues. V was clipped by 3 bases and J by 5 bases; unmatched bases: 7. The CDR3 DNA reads TGCGCCAGCAGCTCGGACCCGGGACTAGCGGAGACCCAGTACTTC. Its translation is CASSSDPGLAETQYF.

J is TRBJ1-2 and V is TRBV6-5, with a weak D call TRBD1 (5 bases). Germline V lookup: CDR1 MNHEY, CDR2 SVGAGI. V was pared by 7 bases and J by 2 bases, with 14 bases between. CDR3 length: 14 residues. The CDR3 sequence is CASTKGAGNYGYTF. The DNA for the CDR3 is TGTGCCAGCACCAAAGGGGCCGGGAACTATGGCTACACCTTC.

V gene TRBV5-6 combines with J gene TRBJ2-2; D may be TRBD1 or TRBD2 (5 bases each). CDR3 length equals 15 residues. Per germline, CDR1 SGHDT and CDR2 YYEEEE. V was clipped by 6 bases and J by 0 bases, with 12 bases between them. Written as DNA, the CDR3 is TGTGCCAGCACCCCGGGGCCCTCGAACACCGGGGAGCTGTTTTTT. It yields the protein CASTPGPSNTGELFF.

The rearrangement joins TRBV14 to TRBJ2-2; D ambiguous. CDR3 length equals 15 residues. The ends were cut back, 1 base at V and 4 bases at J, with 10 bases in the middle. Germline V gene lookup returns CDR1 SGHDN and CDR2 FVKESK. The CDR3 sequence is CASSQVTRATGELFF. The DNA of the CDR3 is TGTGCCAGCAGCCAAGTTACCCGGGCCACCGGGGAGCTGTTTTTT.

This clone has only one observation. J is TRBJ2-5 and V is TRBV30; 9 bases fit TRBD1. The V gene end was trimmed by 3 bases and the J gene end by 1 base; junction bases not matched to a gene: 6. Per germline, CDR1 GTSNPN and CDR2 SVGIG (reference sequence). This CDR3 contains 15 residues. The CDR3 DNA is TGTGCCTGGAGCACTCCGGGACAGGGCCAAGAGACCCAGTACTTC. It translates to CAWSTPGQGQETQYF.

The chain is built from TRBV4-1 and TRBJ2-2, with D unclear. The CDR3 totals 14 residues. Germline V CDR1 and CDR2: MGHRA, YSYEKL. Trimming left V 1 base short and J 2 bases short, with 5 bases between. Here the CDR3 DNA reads TGCGCCAGCAGCCAAGTCACCAACACCGGGGAGCTGTTTTTT. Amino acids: CASSQVTNTGELFF.

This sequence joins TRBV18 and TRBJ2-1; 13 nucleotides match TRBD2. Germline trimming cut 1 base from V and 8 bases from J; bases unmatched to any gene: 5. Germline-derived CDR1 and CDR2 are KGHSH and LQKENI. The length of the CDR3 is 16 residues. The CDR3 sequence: CASSPLLAGGLDEQFF. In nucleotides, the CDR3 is TGTGCCAGCTCACCACTACTAGCGGGAGGGTTGGATGAGCAGTTCTTC.

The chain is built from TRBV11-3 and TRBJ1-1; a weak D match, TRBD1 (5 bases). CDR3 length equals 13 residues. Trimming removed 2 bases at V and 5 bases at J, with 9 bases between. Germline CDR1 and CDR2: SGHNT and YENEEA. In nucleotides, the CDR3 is TGTGCCAGCAGCTTACAGGGAGGTACTGAAGCTTTCTTT. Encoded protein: CASSLQGGTEAFF.

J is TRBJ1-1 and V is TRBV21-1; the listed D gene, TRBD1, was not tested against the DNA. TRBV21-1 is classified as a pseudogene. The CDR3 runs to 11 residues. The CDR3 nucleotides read TGTGCCAGCAGCAAAAAGACAGAAGCTTTCTTT. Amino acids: CASSKKTEAFF.

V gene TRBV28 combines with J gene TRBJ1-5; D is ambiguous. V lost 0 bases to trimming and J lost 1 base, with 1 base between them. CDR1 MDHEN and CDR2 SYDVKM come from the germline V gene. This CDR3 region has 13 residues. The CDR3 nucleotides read TGTGCCAGCAGTTTATGGAGCAATCAGCCCCAGCATTTT. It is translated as CASSLWSNQPQHF.

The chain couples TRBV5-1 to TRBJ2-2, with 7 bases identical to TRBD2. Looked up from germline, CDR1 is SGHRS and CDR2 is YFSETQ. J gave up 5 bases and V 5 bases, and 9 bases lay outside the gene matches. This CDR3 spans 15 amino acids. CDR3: CASSRASGLTGELFF. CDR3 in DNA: TGCGCCAGCAGTAGGGCTAGCGGTCTGACCGGGGAGCTGTTTTTT.

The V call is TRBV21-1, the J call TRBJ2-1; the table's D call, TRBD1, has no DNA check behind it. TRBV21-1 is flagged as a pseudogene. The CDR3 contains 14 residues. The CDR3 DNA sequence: TGTGCCAGCACCAACACCAGCTCCTACAATGAGCAGTTCTTC. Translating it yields CASTNTSSYNEQFF.

CDR3 protein: CASSPVGGGAAETQYF. CDR3 DNA: TGTGCCAGCAGCCCCGTGGGCGGGGGGGCCGCGGAGACCCAGTACTTC. The chain links TRBV11-2 to TRBJ2-5, with 9 bases identical to TRBD2. V shed 5 bases, J shed 5 bases, and the junction held 12 bases outside the gene matches. The CDR3 is made up of 16 amino acids. The germline CDR1 and CDR2 sequences are SGHAT and FQNNGV.

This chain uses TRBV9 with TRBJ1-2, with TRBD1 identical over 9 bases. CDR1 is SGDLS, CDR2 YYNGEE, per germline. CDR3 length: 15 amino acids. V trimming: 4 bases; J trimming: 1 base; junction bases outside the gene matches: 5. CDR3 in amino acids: CASSSGTGLNYGYTF. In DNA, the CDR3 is TGTGCCAGCAGCTCCGGGACAGGGCTTAACTATGGCTACACCTTC.

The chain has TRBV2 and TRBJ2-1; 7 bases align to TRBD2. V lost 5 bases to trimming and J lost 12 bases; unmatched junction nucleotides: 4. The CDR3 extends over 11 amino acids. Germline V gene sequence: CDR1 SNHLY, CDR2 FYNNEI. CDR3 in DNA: TGTGCCAGCAGTAGCGGGGTAGGGCAGTTCTTC. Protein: CASSSGVGQFF.

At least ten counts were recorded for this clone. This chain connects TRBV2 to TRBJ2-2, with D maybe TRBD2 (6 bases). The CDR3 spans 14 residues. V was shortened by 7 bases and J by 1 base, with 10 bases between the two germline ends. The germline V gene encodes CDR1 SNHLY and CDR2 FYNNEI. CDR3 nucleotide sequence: TGTGCCAGCACTGGGCGGGGGAACACCGGGGAGCTGTTTTTT. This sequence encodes CASTGRGNTGELFF.

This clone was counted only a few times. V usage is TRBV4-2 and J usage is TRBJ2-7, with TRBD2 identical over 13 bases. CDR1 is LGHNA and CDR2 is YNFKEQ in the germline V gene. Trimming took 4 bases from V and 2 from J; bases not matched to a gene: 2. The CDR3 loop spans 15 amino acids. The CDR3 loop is CASSLGTSGAYEQYF. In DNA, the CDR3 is TGTGCCAGCAGCCTTGGGACTAGCGGGGCCTACGAGCAGTACTTC.

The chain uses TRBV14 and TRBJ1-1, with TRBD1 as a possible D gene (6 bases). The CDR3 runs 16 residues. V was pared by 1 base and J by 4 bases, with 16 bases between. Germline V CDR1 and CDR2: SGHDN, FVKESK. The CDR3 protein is CASSQGWGALTTEAFF. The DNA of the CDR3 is TGTGCCAGCAGCCAAGGTTGGGGGGCCCTGACCACTGAAGCTTTCTTT.

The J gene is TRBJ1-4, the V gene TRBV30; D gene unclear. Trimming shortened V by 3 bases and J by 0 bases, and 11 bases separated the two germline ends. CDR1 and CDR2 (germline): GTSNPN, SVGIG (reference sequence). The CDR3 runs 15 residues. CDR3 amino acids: CAWSVPGSTNEKLFF. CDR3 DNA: TGTGCCTGGAGCGTCCCGGGTTCAACTAATGAAAAACTGTTTTTT.

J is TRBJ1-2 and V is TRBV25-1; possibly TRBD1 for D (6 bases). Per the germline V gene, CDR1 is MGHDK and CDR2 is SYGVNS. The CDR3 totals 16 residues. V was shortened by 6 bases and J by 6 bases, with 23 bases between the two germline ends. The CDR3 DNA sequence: TGTGCCAGCAGACCCCCTGGCCTAACAGGGAGTAATGGCTACACCTTC. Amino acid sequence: CASRPPGLTGSNGYTF.